The rows below give T cell receptor beta chains drawn from one sample of a study of PD-1 blockade in classical Hodgkin lymphoma. The repertoire was sequenced with immunoSEQ multiplex PCR; TCRdb's copy has only in-frame clones and lacks some. This repertoire shows about 72,000 clones, about 92% found once; its top ten account for approximately 8.2%. The starting material was peripheral blood mononuclear cells (PBMCs), obtained at baseline. The receptors come from a human donor with classical Hodgkin lymphoma. The CDR3 runs from the conserved cysteine through the conserved F or W. A D gene is named only where the DNA matches it firmly. Size tells how often a clone was seen (once, few, many) or the class of an expanded clone, and some rows leave it out.

clone size: .; V gene: TRBV9; J gene: TRBJ2-1; D gene: TRBD2; CDR3 protein: CASSVDLLAGGYNEQFF; CDR3 DNA: TGTGCCAGCAGCGTCGACTTACTAGCGGGAGGGTACAATGAGCAGTTCTTC
clone size: .; V gene: TRBV19; J gene: TRBJ2-3; D gene: .; CDR3 protein: CASSPPGQRIVTDTQYF; CDR3 DNA: TGTGCCAGTAGCCCCCCGGGACAAAGGATTGTGACAGATACGCAGTATTTT
clone size: once; V gene: TRBV5-1; J gene: TRBJ2-1; D gene: .; CDR3 protein: CASSLIGGGNEQFF; CDR3 DNA: TGCGCCAGCAGCTTGATTGGAGGGGGCAATGAGCAGTTCTTC
clone size: .; V gene: TRBV19; J gene: TRBJ2-1; D gene: .; CDR3 protein: CASSITGDGRINEQFF; CDR3 DNA: TGTGCCAGTAGTATTACGGGCGATGGCCGGATAAATGAGCAGTTCTTC
clone size: .; V gene: TRBV7-8; J gene: TRBJ2-3; D gene: .; CDR3 protein: CASSLVDTDTQYF; CDR3 DNA: TGTGCCAGCAGCTTAGTGGACACAGATACGCAGTATTTT
clone size: .; V gene: TRBV27; J gene: TRBJ1-2; D gene: .; CDR3 protein: CASSFLPGGVYGYTF; CDR3 DNA: TGTGCCAGCAGTTTTCTCCCGGGTGGAGTATATGGCTACACCTTC
clone size: once; V gene: TRBV6-1; J gene: TRBJ1-5; D gene: .; CDR3 protein: CASSARTDNQPQHF; CDR3 DNA: TGTGCCAGCAGTGCCCGGACAGACAATCAGCCCCAGCATTTT
clone size: .; V gene: TRBV7-9; J gene: TRBJ1-5; D gene: .; CDR3 protein: CASSYGVQPQHF; CDR3 DNA: TGTGCCAGCAGCTACGGGGTTCAGCCCCAGCATTTT
clone size: .; V gene: TRBV7-2; J gene: TRBJ2-5; D gene: TRBD2; CDR3 protein: CASSLRFREEETQYF; CDR3 DNA: TGTGCCAGCAGCTTAAGGTTTCGGGAGGAAGAGACCCAGTACTTC
clone size: .; V gene: TRBV19; J gene: TRBJ2-7; D gene: .; CDR3 protein: CASSPGPDFAYEQYF; CDR3 DNA: TGTGCCAGTTCCCCTGGGCCCGACTTCGCCTACGAGCAGTACTTC
clone size: .; V gene: TRBV9; J gene: TRBJ2-7; D gene: .; CDR3 protein: CASSEWDYSYEQYF; CDR3 DNA: TGTGCCAGCAGCGAATGGGATTACTCCTACGAGCAGTACTTC
clone size: .; V gene: TRBV7-8; J gene: TRBJ1-6; D gene: .; CDR3 protein: CASSLEPGGVHNSPLHF; CDR3 DNA: TGTGCCAGCAGTCTAGAGCCCGGCGGGGTACATAATTCACCCCTCCACTTT
clone size: .; V gene: TRBV7-7; J gene: TRBJ2-3; D gene: .; CDR3 protein: CASSLGGQTTDTQYF; CDR3 DNA: TGTGCCAGCAGCTTAGGCGGACAGACCACAGATACGCAGTATTTT
clone size: .; V gene: TRBV5-5; J gene: TRBJ1-6; D gene: .; CDR3 protein: CASSLEQYNSPLHF; CDR3 DNA: TGTGCCAGCAGCTTGGAACAGTATAATTCACCCCTCCACTTT
clone size: .; V gene: TRBV19; J gene: TRBJ1-1; D gene: .; CDR3 protein: CASKIMGGVDTEAFF; CDR3 DNA: TGTGCCAGTAAGATAATGGGGGGCGTGGACACTGAAGCTTTCTTT
clone size: .; V gene: TRBV9; J gene: TRBJ2-5; D gene: .; CDR3 protein: CASSIAGTPSQETQYF; CDR3 DNA: TGTGCCAGCAGCATAGCCGGGACACCCAGCCAAGAGACCCAGTACTTC
clone size: .; V gene: TRBV29-1; J gene: TRBJ2-7; D gene: TRBD1; CDR3 protein: CSVAGQTYEQYF; CDR3 DNA: TGCAGCGTTGCGGGACAGACCTACGAGCAGTACTTC
clone size: .; V gene: TRBV7-2; J gene: TRBJ1-5; D gene: .; CDR3 protein: CASSRTQGQPQHF; CDR3 DNA: TGTGCCAGCAGCCGTACACAGGGTCAGCCCCAGCATTTT
clone size: .; V gene: TRBV6-6; J gene: TRBJ1-6; D gene: .; CDR3 protein: CASTQTGNYNSPLHF; CDR3 DNA: TGTGCCAGCACTCAAACAGGGAACTATAATTCACCCCTCCACTTT
clone size: .; V gene: TRBV14; J gene: TRBJ1-6; D gene: .; CDR3 protein: CASSVAGDSPLHF; CDR3 DNA: TGTGCCAGCAGCGTCGCGGGAGATTCACCCCTCCACTTT
clone size: .; V gene: TRBV29-1; J gene: TRBJ2-2; D gene: .; CDR3 protein: CSVGGAFPGTGELFF; CDR3 DNA: TGCAGCGTCGGCGGGGCATTTCCGGGGACCGGGGAGCTGTTTTTT
clone size: .; V gene: TRBV9; J gene: TRBJ2-7; D gene: TRBD2; CDR3 protein: CASSVAPASGEYEQYF; CDR3 DNA: TGTGCCAGCAGCGTAGCCCCGGCTAGCGGGGAGTACGAGCAGTACTTC
clone size: .; V gene: TRBV5-6; J gene: TRBJ1-2; D gene: .; CDR3 protein: CASSQSNYGYTF; CDR3 DNA: TGTGCCAGCAGTCAGTCTAACTATGGCTACACCTTC
clone size: .; V gene: TRBV28; J gene: TRBJ1-2; D gene: .; CDR3 protein: CASNQAQGAGNTF; CDR3 DNA: TGTGCCAGCAACCAGGCGCAGGGCGCTGGCAACACCTTC
clone size: .; V gene: TRBV7-3; J gene: TRBJ2-5; D gene: TRBD2; CDR3 protein: CASSPTLAVQETQYF; CDR3 DNA: TGTGCCAGCAGCCCAACACTAGCGGTTCAAGAGACCCAGTACTTC
clone size: once; V gene: TRBV11-2; J gene: TRBJ2-5; D gene: TRBD2; CDR3 protein: CASSLYSGGAETQYF; CDR3 DNA: TGTGCCAGCAGCTTATATAGCGGGGGGGCGGAGACCCAGTACTTC
clone size: .; V gene: TRBV9; J gene: TRBJ2-3; D gene: .; CDR3 protein: CASSPQRPSADTQYF; CDR3 DNA: TGTGCCAGCAGCCCCCAAAGACCGAGTGCGGATACGCAGTATTTT
clone size: .; V gene: TRBV25-1; J gene: TRBJ2-7; D gene: .; CDR3 protein: CASSDTYEQYF; CDR3 DNA: TGTGCCAGCAGTGACACCTACGAGCAGTACTTC
clone size: .; V gene: TRBV6-5; J gene: TRBJ1-5; D gene: .; CDR3 protein: CASSYLGTNQPQHF; CDR3 DNA: TGTGCCAGCAGTTACCTAGGGACGAATCAGCCCCAGCATTTT
clone size: .; V gene: TRBV9; J gene: TRBJ2-3; D gene: .; CDR3 protein: CASSVGAGKGTADTQYF; CDR3 DNA: TGTGCCAGCAGCGTAGGGGCGGGTAAAGGCACGGCAGATACGCAGTATTTT
clone size: .; V gene: TRBV6-1; J gene: TRBJ1-2; D gene: TRBD1; CDR3 protein: CASSGTGGGGYTF; CDR3 DNA: TGTGCCAGCTCCGGGACAGGGGGCGGTGGCTACACCTTC
clone size: .; V gene: TRBV5-3; J gene: TRBJ1-6; D gene: TRBD1; CDR3 protein: CARSLVRTGNSPLHF; CDR3 DNA: TGTGCCAGAAGCTTGGTTCGGACAGGGAATTCACCCCTCCACTTT
clone size: once; V gene: TRBV14; J gene: TRBJ2-3; D gene: .; CDR3 protein: CASSQYTDTQYF; CDR3 DNA: TGTGCCAGCAGCCAGTACACAGATACGCAGTATTTT
clone size: .; V gene: TRBV7-9; J gene: TRBJ2-1; D gene: .; CDR3 protein: CASSFGYEQFF; CDR3 DNA: TGTGCCAGCAGCTTCGGGTATGAGCAGTTCTTC
clone size: .; V gene: TRBV5-1; J gene: TRBJ2-3; D gene: TRBD2; CDR3 protein: CASSGEGLAGGPLDTQYF; CDR3 DNA: TGCGCCAGCAGCGGTGAGGGACTAGCGGGAGGGCCGTTAGATACGCAGTATTTT
clone size: .; V gene: TRBV12-5; J gene: TRBJ2-7; D gene: TRBD1; CDR3 protein: CASDGTGSVYEQYF; CDR3 DNA: TGTGCTAGTGACGGGACAGGGAGTGTTTACGAGCAGTACTTC
clone size: .; V gene: TRBV6-5; J gene: TRBJ2-5; D gene: .; CDR3 protein: CASSYSTGSGETQYF; CDR3 DNA: TGTGCCAGCAGTTACTCCACAGGGTCAGGGGAGACCCAGTACTTC
clone size: .; V gene: TRBV19; J gene: TRBJ1-1; D gene: .; CDR3 protein: CASSIGVGAGRAEAFF; CDR3 DNA: TGTGCCAGTAGTATAGGGGTAGGGGCGGGAAGGGCTGAAGCTTTCTTT
clone size: .; V gene: TRBV18; J gene: TRBJ2-3; D gene: .; CDR3 protein: CASSPGLWRTDTQYF; CDR3 DNA: TGTGCCAGCTCCCCCGGTCTCTGGCGCACAGATACGCAGTATTTT
clone size: .; V gene: TRBV11-2; J gene: TRBJ2-5; D gene: .; CDR3 protein: CASSLQVSVETQYF; CDR3 DNA: TGTGCCAGCAGCTTACAGGTCTCCGTAGAGACCCAGTACTTC
clone size: .; V gene: TRBV19; J gene: TRBJ2-5; D gene: TRBD2; CDR3 protein: CASSMARGSGETQYF; CDR3 DNA: TGTGCCAGTAGTATGGCGCGGGGGAGCGGAGAGACCCAGTACTTC
clone size: .; V gene: TRBV5-4; J gene: TRBJ2-7; D gene: TRBD2; CDR3 protein: CASSSLRTSGKYEQYF; CDR3 DNA: TGTGCCAGCAGCTCCCTTAGGACTAGCGGAAAGTACGAGCAGTACTTC
clone size: .; V gene: TRBV11-2; J gene: TRBJ2-1; D gene: .; CDR3 protein: CASSLDGSPRGGQFF; CDR3 DNA: TGTGCCAGCAGCTTAGATGGTTCCCCTAGAGGAGGGCAGTTCTTC
clone size: .; V gene: TRBV6-1; J gene: TRBJ1-1; D gene: TRBD1; CDR3 protein: CASSEAGAGTGYMNTEAFF; CDR3 DNA: TGTGCCAGCAGTGAAGCTGGGGCCGGGACAGGGTACATGAACACTGAAGCTTTCTTT
clone size: .; V gene: TRBV11-3; J gene: TRBJ2-2; D gene: .; CDR3 protein: CASSLVVTGELFF; CDR3 DNA: TGTGCCAGCAGCTTAGTAGTCACCGGGGAGCTGTTTTTT
clone size: .; V gene: TRBV6-6; J gene: TRBJ2-7; D gene: .; CDR3 protein: CASSGESYEQYF; CDR3 DNA: TGTGCCAGCAGTGGGGAGTCCTACGAGCAGTACTTC
clone size: .; V gene: TRBV27; J gene: TRBJ2-1; D gene: TRBD2; CDR3 protein: CASRPGLASAEQFF; CDR3 DNA: TGTGCCAGCAGGCCGGGACTAGCCTCCGCCGAGCAGTTCTTC
clone size: .; V gene: TRBV9; J gene: TRBJ2-7; D gene: TRBD1; CDR3 protein: CASSPGQGHEQYF; CDR3 DNA: TGTGCCAGCAGCCCGGGACAGGGCCACGAGCAGTACTTC
clone size: .; V gene: TRBV11-2; J gene: TRBJ2-7; D gene: .; CDR3 protein: CASSLAGGPAYEQYF; CDR3 DNA: TGTGCCAGCAGCTTAGCAGGCGGGCCAGCCTACGAGCAGTACTTC
clone size: .; V gene: TRBV5-1; J gene: TRBJ2-7; D gene: TRBD1; CDR3 protein: CASSLAGGQGWFYEQYF; CDR3 DNA: TGCGCCAGCAGCTTGGCCGGAGGACAGGGGTGGTTCTACGAGCAGTACTTC
clone size: .; V gene: TRBV11-3; J gene: TRBJ2-1; D gene: .; CDR3 protein: CASSSSTGGEQFF; CDR3 DNA: TGTGCCAGCAGCAGTTCAACAGGCGGCGAGCAGTTCTTC
clone size: .; V gene: TRBV28; J gene: TRBJ2-1; D gene: .; CDR3 protein: CASSLYALLYNEQFF; CDR3 DNA: TGTGCCAGCAGTTTATATGCCCTCCTCTACAATGAGCAGTTCTTC
clone size: .; V gene: TRBV6-6; J gene: TRBJ2-3; D gene: TRBD1; CDR3 protein: CASSLGTATQYF; CDR3 DNA: TGTGCCAGCAGTTTGGGGACAGCTACGCAGTATTTT
clone size: .; V gene: TRBV4-2; J gene: TRBJ1-4; D gene: .; CDR3 protein: CASSQEAPLTNEKLFF; CDR3 DNA: TGTGCCAGCAGCCAAGAGGCTCCGCTAACTAATGAAAAACTGTTTTTT
clone size: .; V gene: TRBV7-8; J gene: TRBJ2-3; D gene: TRBD2; CDR3 protein: CASSPETSGVDTQYF; CDR3 DNA: TGTGCCAGCAGCCCAGAGACTAGCGGGGTAGATACGCAGTATTTT
clone size: once; V gene: TRBV13; J gene: TRBJ2-1; D gene: TRBD2; CDR3 protein: CASSPRTSYNEQFF; CDR3 DNA: TGTGCCAGCAGCCCAAGGACTAGTTACAATGAGCAGTTCTTC
clone size: .; V gene: TRBV7-6; J gene: TRBJ1-4; D gene: .; CDR3 protein: CASSLVGRADEKLFF; CDR3 DNA: TGTGCCAGCAGCTTAGTAGGGCGGGCAGATGAAAAACTGTTTTTT
clone size: .; V gene: TRBV11-2; J gene: TRBJ2-1; D gene: TRBD2; CDR3 protein: CASSLDRSGGAGEQFF; CDR3 DNA: TGTGCCAGCAGCTTAGATCGTAGCGGGGGGGCCGGTGAGCAGTTCTTC
clone size: .; V gene: TRBV27; J gene: TRBJ1-2; D gene: TRBD1; CDR3 protein: CASSNDRVPVNYGYTF; CDR3 DNA: TGTGCCAGCAGTAACGACAGGGTGCCCGTTAACTATGGCTACACCTTC
clone size: .; V gene: TRBV7-9; J gene: TRBJ2-5; D gene: .; CDR3 protein: CASRGPRETQYF; CDR3 DNA: TGTGCCAGCAGAGGGCCGAGAGAGACCCAGTACTTC